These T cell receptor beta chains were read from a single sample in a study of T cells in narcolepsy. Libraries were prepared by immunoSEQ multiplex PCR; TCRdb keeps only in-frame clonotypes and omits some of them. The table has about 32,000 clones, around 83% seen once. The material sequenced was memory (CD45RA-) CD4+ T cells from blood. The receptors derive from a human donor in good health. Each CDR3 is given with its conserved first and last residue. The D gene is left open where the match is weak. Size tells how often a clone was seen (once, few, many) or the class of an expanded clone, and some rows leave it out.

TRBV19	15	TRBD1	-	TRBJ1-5	CASSFNRGRVQPQHF	TGTGCCAGTAGCTTTAACAGGGGAAGAGTTCAGCCCCAGCATTTT
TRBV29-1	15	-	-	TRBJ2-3	CSVGQGLLSTDTQYF	TGCAGCGTTGGACAGGGACTCTTAAGCACAGATACGCAGTATTTT
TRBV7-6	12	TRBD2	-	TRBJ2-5	CASSPRGGTQYF	TGTGCCAGCAGCCCCCGGGGGGGGACCCAGTACTTC
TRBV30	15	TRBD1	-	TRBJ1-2	CAWSRPPRGLKSYTF	TGTGCCTGGAGTCGTCCGCCCAGGGGGCTAAAAAGCTACACCTTC
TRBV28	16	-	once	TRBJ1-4	CASSTILQGFDEKLFF	TGTGCCAGCAGTACCATTTTACAGGGATTCGACGAAAAACTGTTTTTT
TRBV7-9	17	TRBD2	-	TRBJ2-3	CASSQRLAGAGTDTQYF	TGTGCCAGCAGCCAAAGACTAGCGGGGGCCGGCACAGATACGCAGTATTTT
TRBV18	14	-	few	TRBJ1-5	CASSPPGAGQPQHF	TGTGCCAGCTCACCACCCGGGGCCGGGCAGCCCCAGCATTTT
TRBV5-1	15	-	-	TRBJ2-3	CASSLEQGGTDTQYF	TGCGCCAGCAGCTTAGAACAGGGTGGGACAGATACGCAGTATTTT
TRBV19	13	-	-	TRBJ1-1	CASSMGWNTEAFF	TGTGCCAGTAGTATGGGGTGGAACACTGAAGCTTTCTTT
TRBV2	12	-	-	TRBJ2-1	CASTVVRNEQFF	TGTGCCAGCACGGTAGTTCGCAATGAGCAGTTCTTC
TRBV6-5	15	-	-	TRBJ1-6	CASSYLADNNSPLHF	TGTGCCAGCAGTTACTTGGCTGACAATAATTCACCCCTCCACTTT
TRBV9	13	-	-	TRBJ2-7	CASSVGTSDGQYF	TGTGCCAGCAGCGTAGGGACCTCGGACGGGCAGTACTTC
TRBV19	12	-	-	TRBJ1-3	CASSINGNTIYF	TGTGCCAGTAGTATAAACGGAAACACCATATATTTT
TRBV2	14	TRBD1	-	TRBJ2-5	CASSYRGHDETQYF	TGTGCCAGCAGCTACAGGGGGCACGATGAGACCCAGTACTTC
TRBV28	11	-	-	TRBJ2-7	CASRGEYEQYF	TGTGCCAGCAGGGGGGAGTACGAGCAGTACTTC
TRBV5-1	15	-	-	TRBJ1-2	CASSLSPTDPGGYTF	TGCGCCAGCAGCTTGTCCCCGACGGACCCAGGCGGCTACACCTTC
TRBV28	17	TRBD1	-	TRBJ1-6	CASSSVTGSSYNSPLHF	TGTGCCAGCAGTTCGGTGACAGGGAGCTCCTATAATTCACCCCTCCACTTT
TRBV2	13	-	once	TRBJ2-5	CASRNRAKETQYF	TGTGCCAGCCGGAACAGGGCGAAAGAGACCCAGTACTTC
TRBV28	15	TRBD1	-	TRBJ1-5	CASSLGGQVNQPQHF	TGTGCCAGCAGTCTGGGGGGACAGGTTAATCAGCCCCAGCATTTT
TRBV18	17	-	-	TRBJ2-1	CASSPPNSGAIYNEQFF	TGTGCCAGCTCACCACCGAATTCAGGGGCGATTTACAATGAGCAGTTCTTC
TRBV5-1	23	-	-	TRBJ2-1	CASSADVSLSGGLKGSSYNEQFF	TGCGCCAGCAGCGCAGACGTTTCATTGTCCGGGGGCTTGAAGGGGAGCTCCTACAATGAGCAGTTCTTC
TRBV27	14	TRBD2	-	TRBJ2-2	CASSRLASLGELFF	TGTGCCAGCAGTAGACTAGCTTCACTCGGGGAGCTGTTTTTT
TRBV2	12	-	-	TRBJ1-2	CASRISNYGYTF	TGTGCCAGCAGGATTTCTAACTATGGCTACACCTTC
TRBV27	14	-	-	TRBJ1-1	CASNRVRGTAEAFF	TGTGCCAGCAACAGGGTCCGGGGGACCGCTGAAGCTTTCTTT
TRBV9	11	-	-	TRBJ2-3	CASSQMDTQYF	TGTGCCAGCAGCCAAATGGATACGCAGTATTTT
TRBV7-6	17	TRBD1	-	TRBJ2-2	CASSLTYQGARTGELFF	TGTGCCAGCAGCTTAACTTACCAGGGGGCGCGCACCGGGGAGCTGTTTTTT
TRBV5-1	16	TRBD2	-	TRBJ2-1	CASSLAVSGGKNEQFF	TGCGCCAGCAGCTTGGCCGTTAGCGGGGGTAAAAATGAGCAGTTCTTC
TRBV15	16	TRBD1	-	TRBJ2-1	CATSRDQGAPNNEQFF	TGTGCCACCAGCAGAGATCAGGGGGCCCCAAACAATGAGCAGTTCTTC
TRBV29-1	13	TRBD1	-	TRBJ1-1	CSDRGQLNTEAFF	TGCAGCGACCGGGGACAGCTAAACACTGAAGCTTTCTTT
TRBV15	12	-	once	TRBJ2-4	CATRDAKNIQYF	TGTGCCACCAGGGACGCCAAAAACATTCAGTACTTC
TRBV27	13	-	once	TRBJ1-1	CASRLRGNTEAFF	TGTGCCAGCAGACTTAGAGGGAACACTGAAGCTTTCTTT
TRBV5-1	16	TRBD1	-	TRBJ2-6	CASSLDRAPGANVLTF	TGCGCCAGCAGCTTAGACAGGGCGCCTGGGGCCAACGTCCTGACTTTC
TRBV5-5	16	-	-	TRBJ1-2	CASSLEGTRTNYGYTF	TGTGCCAGCAGCTTGGAGGGGACTCGAACAAACTATGGCTACACCTTC
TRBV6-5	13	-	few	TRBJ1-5	CASSVGGDQPQHF	TGTGCCAGCAGTGTGGGAGGGGATCAGCCCCAGCATTTT
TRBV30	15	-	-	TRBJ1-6	CAWSVYRDYNSPLHF	TGTGCCTGGAGTGTATATAGGGATTATAATTCACCCCTCCACTTT
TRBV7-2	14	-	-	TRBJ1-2	CASSLAPGDYGYTF	TGTGCCAGCAGCTTAGCTCCAGGGGACTATGGCTACACCTTC
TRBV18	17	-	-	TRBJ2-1	CASSPAQGAGSYNEQFF	TGTGCCAGCTCACCCGCTCAGGGAGCCGGCTCCTACAATGAGCAGTTCTTC
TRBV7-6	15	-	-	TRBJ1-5	CASSFEVGSNQPQHF	TGTGCCAGCAGCTTTGAGGTCGGTAGCAATCAGCCCCAGCATTTT